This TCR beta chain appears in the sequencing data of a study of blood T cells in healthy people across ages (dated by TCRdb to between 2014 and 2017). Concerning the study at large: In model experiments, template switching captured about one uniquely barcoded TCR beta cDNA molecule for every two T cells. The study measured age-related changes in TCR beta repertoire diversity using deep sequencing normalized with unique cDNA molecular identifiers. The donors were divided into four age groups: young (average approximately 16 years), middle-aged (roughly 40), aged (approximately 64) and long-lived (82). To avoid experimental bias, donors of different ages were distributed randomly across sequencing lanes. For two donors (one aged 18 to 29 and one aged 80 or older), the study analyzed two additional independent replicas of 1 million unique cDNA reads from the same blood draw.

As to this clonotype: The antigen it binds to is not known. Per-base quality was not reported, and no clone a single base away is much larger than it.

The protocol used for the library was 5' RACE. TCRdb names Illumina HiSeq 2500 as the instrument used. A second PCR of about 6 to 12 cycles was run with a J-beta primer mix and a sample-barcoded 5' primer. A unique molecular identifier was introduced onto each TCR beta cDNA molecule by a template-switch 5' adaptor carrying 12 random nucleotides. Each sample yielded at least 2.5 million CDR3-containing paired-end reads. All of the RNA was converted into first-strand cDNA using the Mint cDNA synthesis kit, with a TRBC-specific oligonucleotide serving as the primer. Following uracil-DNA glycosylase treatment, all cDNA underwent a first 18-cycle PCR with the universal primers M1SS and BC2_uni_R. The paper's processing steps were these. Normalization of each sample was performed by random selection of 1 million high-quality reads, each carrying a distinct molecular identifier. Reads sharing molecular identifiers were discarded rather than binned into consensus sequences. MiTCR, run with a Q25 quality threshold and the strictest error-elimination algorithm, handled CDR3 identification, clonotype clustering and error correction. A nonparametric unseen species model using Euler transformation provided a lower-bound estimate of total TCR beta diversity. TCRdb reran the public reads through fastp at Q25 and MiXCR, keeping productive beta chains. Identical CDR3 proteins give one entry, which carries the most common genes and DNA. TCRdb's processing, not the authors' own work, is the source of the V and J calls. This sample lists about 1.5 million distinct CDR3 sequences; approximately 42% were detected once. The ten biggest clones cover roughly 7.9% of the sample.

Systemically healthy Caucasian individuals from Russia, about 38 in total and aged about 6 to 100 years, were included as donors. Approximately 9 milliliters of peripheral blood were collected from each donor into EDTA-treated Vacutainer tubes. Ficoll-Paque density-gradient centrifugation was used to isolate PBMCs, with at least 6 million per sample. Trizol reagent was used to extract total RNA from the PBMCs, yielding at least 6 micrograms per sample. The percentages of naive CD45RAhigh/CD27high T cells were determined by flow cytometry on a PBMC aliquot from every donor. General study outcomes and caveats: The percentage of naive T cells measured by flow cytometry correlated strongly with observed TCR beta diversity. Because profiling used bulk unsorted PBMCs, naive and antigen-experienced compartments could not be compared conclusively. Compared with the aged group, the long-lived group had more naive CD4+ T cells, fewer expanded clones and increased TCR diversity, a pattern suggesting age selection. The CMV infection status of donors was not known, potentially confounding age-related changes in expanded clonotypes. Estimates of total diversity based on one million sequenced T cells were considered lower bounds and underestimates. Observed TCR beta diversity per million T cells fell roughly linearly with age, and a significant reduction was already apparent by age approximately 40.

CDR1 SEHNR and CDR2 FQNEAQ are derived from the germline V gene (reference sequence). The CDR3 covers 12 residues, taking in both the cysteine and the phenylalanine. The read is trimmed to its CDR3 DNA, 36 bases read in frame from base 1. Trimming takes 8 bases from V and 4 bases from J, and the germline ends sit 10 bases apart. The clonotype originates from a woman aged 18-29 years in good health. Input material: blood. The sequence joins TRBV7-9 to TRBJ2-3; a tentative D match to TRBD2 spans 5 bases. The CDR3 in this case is CASAGVADTQYF. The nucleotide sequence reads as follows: TGTGCCAGCGCCGGGGTTGCAGATACGCAGTATTTT. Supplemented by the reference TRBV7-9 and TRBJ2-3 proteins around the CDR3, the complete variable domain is DTGVSQNPRHKITKRGQNVTFRCDPISEHNRLYWYRQTLGQGPEFLTYFQNEAQLEKSRLLSDRFSAERPKGSFSTLEIQRTEQGDSAMYLCASAGVADTQYFGPGTRLTVL.